Listed here are 15 T cell receptor beta chains from one sample, sequenced in a study of blood T cell repertoires in COVID-19. Generated by immunoSEQ multiplex PCR, the TCRdb table keeps only in-frame clones and is missing some. The sample holds over 250,000 clones, about 89% seen once. The sample taken for sequencing was PBMCs or T cells enriched from blood (not recorded which). The receptors shown here come from a young woman who had recovered from COVID-19.

The CDR3 reads CASSPVQGLPLYGYTF. The CDR3, as DNA: TGTGCCAGCAGTCCCGTACAGGGGTTGCCCCTCTATGGCTACACCTTC. The rearrangement joins TRBV28 to TRBJ1-2, with 7 bases lining up with TRBD1. The CDR3 consists of 16 residues. V trimming: 5 bases; J trimming: 4 bases; junction bases outside the gene matches: 13. Germline V CDR1 and CDR2: MDHEN, SYDVKM.

The rearrangement links TRBV6-5 to TRBJ1-1; D gene unclear. Trimming took 6 bases from V and 5 from J, leaving 16 bases between them. Germline V gene data show CDR1 as MNHEY and CDR2 as SVGAGI. This CDR3 is built from 14 residues. In nucleotides, the CDR3 is TGTGCCAGCAGCGTCACGGGTTTAAGGACTGAAGCTTTCTTT. Translated: CASSVTGLRTEAFF.

V is TRBV7-9 and J is TRBJ1-5; 7 nucleotides agree with TRBD1. Germline CDR1 is SEHNR and CDR2 is FQNEAQ (reference sequence). The CDR3 has 13 amino acids. Trimming at V came to 5 bases and at J to 9 bases, leaving 7 bases not matched to a gene. CDR3: CASSHRGPGPQHF. CDR3 DNA sequence: TGTGCCAGCAGCCACAGGGGCCCAGGGCCCCAGCATTTT.

The chain joins TRBV5-6 to TRBJ2-3; TRBD2 aligns across 9 bases. Germline values: CDR1 SGHDT, CDR2 YYEEEE. CDR3 length: 15 residues. V shed 0 bases, J shed 4 bases, and the junction held 3 bases outside the gene matches. The CDR3 bases are TGTGCCAGCAGCTTGGGGACTAGCGATGCAGATACGCAGTATTTT. Residues: CASSLGTSDADTQYF.

This clone occurred once. The rearrangement uses TRBV7-9 and TRBJ2-3, with 11 bases fitting TRBD2. Losses at the gene ends were 5 bases for V and 2 bases for J; bases not matched to a gene: 6. The CDR3 covers 16 residues. Germline CDR1 and CDR2: SEHNR and FQNEAQ (reference sequence). The CDR3 sequence: CASSIGTSGYTDTQYF. The CDR3 region has the DNA TGTGCCAGCAGCATAGGGACTAGCGGATACACAGATACGCAGTATTTT.

This chain links TRBV6-2 or TRBV6-3 with TRBJ2-3; a weak D match, TRBD2 (6 bases). This CDR3 contains 15 residues. V gave up 1 base and J gave up 2 bases, with 10 bases separating them. Germline CDR1 is MNHEY and CDR2 is SVGEGT. In nucleotides, the CDR3 is TGTGCCAGCAGTTACTGGCGGGGAAACACAGATACGCAGTATTTT. Its translation: CASSYWRGNTDTQYF.

The chain couples TRBV18 to TRBJ1-4; D remains ambiguous. The germline V gene has CDR1 KGHSH and CDR2 LQKENI. This CDR3 region has 16 residues. Trimming cost V 1 base and J 5 bases, with 14 bases left between them. This CDR3 reads CASSPRALFYNEKLFF. The CDR3 coding sequence is TGTGCCAGCTCACCACGCGCCCTTTTTTACAATGAAAAACTGTTTTTT.

The CDR3 protein is CASSGDTRGNNEQFF. The CDR3 coding sequence is TGTGCCAGTTCCGGGGACACGAGGGGAAACAATGAGCAGTTCTTC. The rearrangement joins TRBV19 to TRBJ2-1; possibly TRBD1 for D (6 bases). Trimming removed 8 bases from V and 5 bases from J, with 19 bases in between. The V gene's germline CDR1 is LNHDA and CDR2 SQIVND (reference sequence). The CDR3 length is 15 residues.

The chain carries TRBV11-2 and TRBJ1-2, with D possibly matching TRBD1 (5 bases). The V end was cut by 2 bases, the J end by 7 bases, with 11 bases between. The CDR3 contains 13 residues. CDR1 is SGHAT and CDR2 is FQNNGV in the germline V gene. The CDR3 reads CASSLLGEGGYTF. CDR3 coding DNA: TGTGCCAGCAGCTTATTAGGGGAGGGTGGCTACACCTTC.

This clone was counted a few times. The rearrangement joins TRBV7-2 to TRBJ2-5, with TRBD2 matching 8 bases. This CDR3 region has 17 residues. J gave up 4 bases and V 1 base, and 11 bases lay outside the gene matches. Per germline, CDR1 SGHTA and CDR2 FQGNSA. Here the CDR3 DNA reads TGTGCCAGCAGCTTAGTGGCGTCCGCGGGGGGAGGAGAGACCCAGTACTTC. Its protein is CASSLVASAGGGETQYF.

The chain uses TRBV7-3 and TRBJ2-3; 7 bases are shared with TRBD1. With V trimmed by 4 bases and J by 8 bases, 6 bases remained unmatched. The CDR3 consists of 13 residues. Germline assignment: CDR1 SGHTA and CDR2 FQGTGA. The CDR3 sequence is CASSSLAGGTQYF. In DNA, the CDR3 is TGTGCCAGCAGCTCGCTAGCAGGGGGTACGCAGTATTTT.

The chain has TRBV2 and TRBJ2-7, with 8 bases that match TRBD2. The length of the CDR3 is 12 residues. Germline CDR1 reads SNHLY; CDR2 reads FYNNEI. V trimming: 6 bases; J trimming: 5 bases; junction bases outside the gene matches: 3. The CDR3 coding sequence is TGTGCCAGCAGCGGGAGGGGCAACGAGCAGTACTTC. Protein sequence: CASSGRGNEQYF.

This clone was recorded once. The CDR3 region is CASSDRGPGGKLFF. In DNA form, the CDR3 reads TGTGCCAGCAGCGATAGGGGCCCTGGGGGGAAACTGTTTTTT. The rearrangement joins TRBV7-6 to TRBJ1-4; possible D gene TRBD1, 5 bases. Germline-derived CDR1 and CDR2 are SGHVS and FNYEAQ. V was clipped by 5 bases and J by 11 bases, with 18 bases between them. The CDR3 is 14 amino acids.

The chain carries TRBV10-1 and TRBJ1-1; D remains ambiguous. This CDR3 has 14 residues. V lost 0 bases and J lost 4, with 9 bases in between. Germline loops: CDR1 WNHNN, CDR2 SYGVQD (reference sequence). The CDR3 here is CASSESSVGTEAFF. The CDR3 DNA follows: TGCGCCAGCAGTGAGTCGTCGGTCGGCACTGAAGCTTTCTTT.

The chain couples TRBV6-5 to TRBJ1-2; D is uncertain. The CDR3 consists of 12 residues. Germline CDR1 is MNHEY and CDR2 is SVGAGI. The germline V and J ends were trimmed by 6 bases and 6 bases, with 11 bases remaining between them. The CDR3 sequence: CASSRWRDGYTF. The CDR3 DNA is TGTGCCAGCAGCCGGTGGAGGGATGGCTACACCTTC.